The 20 T cell receptor beta chains below come from one sample, sequenced in a study of T cell responses to AZD1222 COVID-19 vaccine. The method was immunoSEQ multiplex PCR; TCRdb's version includes in-frame clones alone and lacks a portion of them. The table records tens of thousands of clones, roughly nine tenths of them present only once. Source: peripheral blood, taken on day 0 of AZD1222 vaccination. The receptors were gathered from an adult in good health.

The rearrangement joins TRBV6-5 to TRBJ2-7; 11 bases align to TRBD1. This CDR3 region has 14 residues. Germline V gene lookup returns CDR1 MNHEY and CDR2 SVGAGI. The V and J ends lost 7 bases and 2 bases, in that order; junction bases with no gene match: 4. The DNA for the CDR3 is TGTGCCAGCAATCCGGGACAGGGGGCCTACGAGCAGTACTTC. This encodes CASNPGQGAYEQYF.

The V and J genes are TRBV7-9 and TRBJ2-7, with D maybe TRBD2 (6 bases). Trimming took off 1 base at V and 5 bases at J, with 12 bases between the two ends. Looked up from germline, CDR1 is SEHNR and CDR2 is FQNEAQ (reference sequence). This CDR3 is built from 14 residues. The CDR3 spells CASSLEGGAHEQYF. CDR3 nucleotide sequence: TGTGCCAGCAGCTTAGAAGGAGGGGCCCACGAGCAGTACTTC.

This clone was seen only a few times. The sample carries other DNA sequences with the same CDR3. The rearrangement uses TRBV6-5 and TRBJ1-5; tentative D call: TRBD1 (5 bases). The CDR3 contains 13 residues. Trimming took off 4 bases at V and 4 bases at J, with 8 bases between the two ends. The germline gives CDR1 MNHEY, CDR2 SVGAGI. This CDR3 reads CASSSAGNQPQHF. The CDR3 DNA sequence: TGTGCCAGCAGTTCCGCAGGGAATCAGCCCCAGCATTTT.

V gene TRBV10-3 combines with J gene TRBJ2-4, with 10 bases aligning to TRBD1. V shed 0 bases, J shed 8 bases, and the junction held 7 bases outside the gene matches. The V gene's germline CDR1 is ENHRY and CDR2 SYGVKD. The CDR3 totals 16 residues. The CDR3 DNA follows: TGTGCCATCAGTGAGTCCTCGGACAGGGGGATTCACATTCAGTACTTC. Translated: CAISESSDRGIHIQYF.

The V and J genes are TRBV18 and TRBJ1-5; D gene uncertain. Germline V gene data show CDR1 as KGHSH and CDR2 as LQKENI. The CDR3 sequence is 12 residues long. Trimming removed 6 bases from V and 6 bases from J, with 9 bases in between. CDR3 protein: CASSYLGQPQHF. The CDR3 DNA is TGTGCCAGCTCCTACCTAGGTCAGCCCCAGCATTTT.

With respect to this clone: This CDR3 is also generated by other DNA sequences in the sample. The chain has TRBV5-1 and TRBJ1-3, with 7 bases aligning to TRBD1. This CDR3 has 15 residues. The germline gives CDR1 SGHRS, CDR2 YFSETQ. The V gene end was trimmed by 4 bases and the J gene end by 0 bases; junction bases not matched to a gene: 4. The CDR3 bases are TGCGCCAGCAGCCTCACAGGGGACTCTGGAAACACCATATATTTT. It codes for CASSLTGDSGNTIYF.

J is TRBJ1-1 and V is TRBV28; 9 bases align to TRBD1. The germline gives CDR1 MDHEN, CDR2 SYDVKM. CDR3 length: 11 residues. V lost 5 bases, J lost 9 bases, and 1 base stayed unmatched. The CDR3 region has the DNA TGTGCCAGCAGTGGACAGGGGAAAGCTTTCTTT. Translating gives CASSGQGKAFF.

The genes are TRBV6-6 and TRBJ1-1; D is ambiguous. There are 12 residues in the CDR3. V was trimmed by 5 bases and J by 2 bases, leaving 6 bases between them. Germline assignment: CDR1 MNHNY and CDR2 SVGAGI (reference sequence). The CDR3 region is CASSTDNTEAFF. In DNA form, the CDR3 reads TGTGCCAGCAGTACCGATAACACTGAAGCTTTCTTT.

The rearrangement uses TRBV5-1 and TRBJ2-3; tentatively, D is TRBD2 (6 bases). The germline V gene has CDR1 SGHRS and CDR2 YFSETQ. This CDR3 region has 16 residues. The germline V and J ends were trimmed by 5 bases and 1 base, with 17 bases remaining between them. This CDR3 is CASSPSSDTRTDTQYF. The CDR3 coding sequence is TGCGCCAGCAGTCCGTCTAGCGACACACGCACAGATACGCAGTATTTT. The full variable domain, with the rest looked up from reference TRBV5-1 and TRBJ2-3, is KAGVTQTPRYLIKTRGQQVTLSCSPISGHRSVSWYQQTPGQGLQFLFEYFSETQRNKGNFPGRFSGRQFSNSRSEMNVSTLELGDSALYLCASSPSSDTRTDTQYFGPGTRLTVL.

This clone has just a few counts. The chain's CDR3 is CASRLAGGNNEQFF. The CDR3 region has the DNA TGCGCCAGCAGACTAGCGGGAGGGAATAATGAGCAGTTCTTC. The chain uses TRBV5-1 and TRBJ2-1; TRBD2 matches 13 bases. CDR3 length: 14 residues. The germline V gene has CDR1 SGHRS and CDR2 YFSETQ. The junction had 3 bases not matched to a gene; V was cut back by 5 bases and J by 7 bases.

The J gene is TRBJ2-7, the V gene TRBV7-9; 8 bases map to TRBD2. Germline CDR1 is SEHNR and CDR2 is FQNEAQ (reference sequence). This CDR3 spans 16 amino acids. J lost 4 bases, V lost 1 base, and 9 bases had no gene match. The CDR3 loop is CASSLVESGSRYEQYF. The DNA of the CDR3 is TGTGCCAGCAGCTTAGTTGAAAGCGGGAGTAGATACGAGCAGTACTTC. The full variable domain, its missing parts supplied by reference TRBV7-9 and TRBJ2-7, is DTGVSQNPRHKITKRGQNVTFRCDPISEHNRLYWYRQTLGQGPEFLTYFQNEAQLEKSRLLSDRFSAERPKGSFSTLEIQRTEQGDSAMYLCASSLVESGSRYEQYFGPGTRLTVT.

The chain links TRBV24-1 to TRBJ2-5; tentatively, D is TRBD1 or TRBD2 (5 bases each). The CDR3 sequence is 15 residues long. The V and J ends lost 3 bases and 1 base respectively, with 11 bases between them. Germline V gene sequence: CDR1 KGHDR, CDR2 SFDVKD. CDR3 residues: CATSDPGTAQETQYF. The CDR3 DNA reads TGTGCCACCAGTGATCCCGGGACCGCCCAAGAGACCCAGTACTTC.

With respect to this clone: Other DNA sequences from this sample encode an identical CDR3 as well. V is TRBV7-9 and J is TRBJ1-1, with D unresolved. The CDR3 has 13 amino acids. Germline lookup yields CDR1 SEHNR and CDR2 FQNEAQ (reference sequence). V was trimmed by 1 base and J by 1 base, leaving 4 bases between them. Written as DNA, the CDR3 is TGTGCCAGCAGCTTAGGACAGAACACTGAAGCTTTCTTT. As protein: CASSLGQNTEAFF.

The chain is built from TRBV13 and TRBJ1-6; weak D call: TRBD1 (6 bases). Germline V gives CDR1 PRHDT, CDR2 FYEKMQ (reference sequence). Between the trimmed V and J ends, which lost 5 bases and 7 bases, there was a span of 12 bases. The CDR3 length is 14 residues. CDR3 residues: CASSQGTLNSPLHF. The CDR3 coding sequence is TGTGCCAGCAGCCAAGGGACATTGAATTCACCCCTCCACTTT.

There are a few counts of this clone. The V call is TRBV28, the J call TRBJ1-1, with D perhaps TRBD1 (6 bases). The CDR3 contains 14 residues. Looked up from germline, CDR1 is MDHEN and CDR2 is SYDVKM. Between the trimmed V and J ends, which lost 3 bases and 4 bases, there was a span of 12 bases. The CDR3: CASSFGGGSTEAFF. The CDR3 bases are TGTGCCAGCAGTTTCGGGGGCGGAAGCACTGAAGCTTTCTTT.

The chain carries TRBV19 and TRBJ2-1; possibly TRBD1 or TRBD2 for D (5 bases each). V was clipped by 8 bases and J by 5 bases, with 16 bases between them. Germline lookup yields CDR1 LNHDA and CDR2 SQIVND (reference sequence). This CDR3 is built from 14 residues. Here the CDR3 reads CASGARRRNNEQFF. The CDR3 bases are TGTGCCAGTGGGGCACGGCGGAGGAACAATGAGCAGTTCTTC.

The V gene is TRBV9, the J gene TRBJ2-1; the D is unclear. Trimming removed 3 bases at V and 4 bases at J, with 8 bases between. Germline loops: CDR1 SGDLS, CDR2 YYNGEE. The CDR3 loop spans 13 amino acids. DNA for the CDR3: TGTGCCAGCAGCGATATTCCGTACAATGAGCAGTTCTTC. Translating it yields CASSDIPYNEQFF.

As DNA, the CDR3 is TGTGCCATCAGTACGGACAAACACAGCTCCTACGAGCAGTACTTC. Residues: CAISTDKHSSYEQYF. The chain recombines TRBV10-3 with TRBJ2-7, with D possibly matching TRBD1 (5 bases). From germline, CDR1 is ENHRY and CDR2 SYGVKD. V was clipped by 5 bases and J by 0 bases, with 14 bases between them. This CDR3 contains 15 residues.

The rearrangement joins TRBV3-1 (or the pseudogene TRBV3-2) to TRBJ2-7; 9 bases are shared with TRBD1. V lost 5 bases to trimming and J lost 5 bases; unmatched junction nucleotides: 10. CDR1 is LGHDT, CDR2 YNNKEL, per germline (reference sequence). The CDR3 extends over 15 amino acids. The CDR3 coding sequence is TGTGCCAGCAGCTATCCGGGACAGGGCTTCAACGAGCAGTACTTC. Its protein product is CASSYPGQGFNEQYF.

The CDR3 DNA is TGTGCCAGCTCGCCAGGGGCGGGACTAGGGGGGATCTACAATGAGCAGTTCTTC. This encodes CASSPGAGLGGIYNEQFF. This chain connects TRBV18 to TRBJ2-1, with 8 bases aligning to TRBD2. The CDR3 consists of 18 residues. Germline loops: CDR1 KGHSH, CDR2 LQKENI. Germline trimming cut 6 bases from V and 3 bases from J; bases unmatched to any gene: 16.